This T cell receptor (beta chain) was documented in a study of early T cells in non-severe SARS-CoV-2 infection. General study results and limits: Matches to VDJdb favored anti-spike CD8 responses and missed private and CD4 specificities.

The V gene's germline CDR1 is DFQATT and CDR2 SNEGSKA (reference sequence). Trimming took 1 base from V and 4 from J, leaving 12 bases between them. This CDR3 is 14 amino acids long. Individual cDNA molecules were tagged with unique molecular identifiers. TCRdb recomputed calls from the 5' RACE reads with MiXCR, one row per CDR3 protein. The repertoire includes some 22,000 distinct CDR3 sequences, 4.7% of them detected once, and around 17% sits in the top ten. The sample holds many counts of this clonotype. The target antigen is unknown. The clonotype comes from an adult who was a healthcare worker with PCR-confirmed SARS-CoV-2 infection or an uninfected control (not recorded which). The chain employs TRBV20-1 and TRBJ2-3; possible D gene TRBD2, 6 bases. Sequenced input: whole blood. Written as DNA, the CDR3 is TGCAGTGCTAGAGTCTCCGGGGGACCAGATACGCAGTATTTT. Its protein product is CSARVSGGPDTQYF.